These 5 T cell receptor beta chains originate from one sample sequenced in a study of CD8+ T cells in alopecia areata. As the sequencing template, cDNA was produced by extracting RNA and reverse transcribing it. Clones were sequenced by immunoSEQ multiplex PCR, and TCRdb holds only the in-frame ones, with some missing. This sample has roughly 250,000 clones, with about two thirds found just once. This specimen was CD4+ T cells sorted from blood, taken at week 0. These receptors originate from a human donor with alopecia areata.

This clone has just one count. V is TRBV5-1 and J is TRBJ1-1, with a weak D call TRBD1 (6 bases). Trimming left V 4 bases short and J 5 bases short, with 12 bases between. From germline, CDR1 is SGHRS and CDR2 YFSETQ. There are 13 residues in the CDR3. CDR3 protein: CASSIQGRTEAFF. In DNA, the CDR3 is TGCGCCAGCAGCATACAGGGACGGACTGAAGCTTTCTTT.

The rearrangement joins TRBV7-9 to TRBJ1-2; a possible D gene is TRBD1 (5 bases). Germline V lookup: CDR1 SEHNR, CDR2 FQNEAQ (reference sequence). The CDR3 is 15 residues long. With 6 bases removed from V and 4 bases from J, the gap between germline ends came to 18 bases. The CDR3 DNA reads TGTGCCAGCAGAGAGGGACCATCGCTTCTCTATGGCTACACCTTC. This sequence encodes CASREGPSLLYGYTF.

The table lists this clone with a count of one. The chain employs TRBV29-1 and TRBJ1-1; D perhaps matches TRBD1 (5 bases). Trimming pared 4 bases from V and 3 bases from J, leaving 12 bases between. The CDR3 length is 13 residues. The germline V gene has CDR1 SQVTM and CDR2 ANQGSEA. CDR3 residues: CSVVSGGDTEAFF. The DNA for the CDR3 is TGCAGCGTTGTGTCCGGGGGGGACACTGAAGCTTTCTTT.

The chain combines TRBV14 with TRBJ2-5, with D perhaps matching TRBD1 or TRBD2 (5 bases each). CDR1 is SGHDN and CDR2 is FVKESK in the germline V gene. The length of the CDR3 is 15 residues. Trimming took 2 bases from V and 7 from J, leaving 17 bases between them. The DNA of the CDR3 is TGTGCCAGCAGCCAAAAGACGCCGGGGCAGGGGACCCAGTACTTC. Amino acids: CASSQKTPGQGTQYF.

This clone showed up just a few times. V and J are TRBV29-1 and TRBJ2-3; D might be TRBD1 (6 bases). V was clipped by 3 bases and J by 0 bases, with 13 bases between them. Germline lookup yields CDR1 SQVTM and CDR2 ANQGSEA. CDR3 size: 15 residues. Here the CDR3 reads CSVDPDSQSTDTQYF. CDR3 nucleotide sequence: TGCAGCGTTGATCCGGACAGCCAGAGCACAGATACGCAGTATTTT.